The 4 T cell receptor beta chains below all came from one sample that was sequenced in a study of T cell responses to AZD1222 COVID-19 vaccine. The repertoire was sequenced with immunoSEQ multiplex PCR; TCRdb's copy has only in-frame clones and lacks some. The table records some 100,000 clones, roughly 88% of them present only once. The sequencing used peripheral blood, collected on day 0 of AZD1222 vaccination. The source of these receptors is an adult in good health.

This chain uses TRBV11-3 with TRBJ1-1; weak D call: TRBD1 (5 bases). This CDR3 spans 18 amino acids. The V end lost 0 bases, the J end lost 2 bases, and 19 bases lay between the germline ends. Germline V CDR1 and CDR2: SGHNT, YENEEA. CDR3 amino acids: CASSLDRGSSLRNTEAFF. CDR3 DNA: TGTGCCAGCAGCTTAGATCGGGGCAGTAGCTTAAGAAACACTGAAGCTTTCTTT.

The genes are TRBV4-1 and TRBJ2-1; D gene ambiguous. The CDR3 is 18 residues long. Germline loops: CDR1 MGHRA, CDR2 YSYEKL. Trimming took 1 base from V and 2 from J, leaving 18 bases between them. This chain's CDR3 is CASSQAPETVGPYNEQFF. In nucleotides, the CDR3 is TGCGCCAGCAGCCAAGCTCCGGAGACCGTTGGCCCCTACAATGAGCAGTTCTTC.

This chain joins TRBV5-4 and TRBJ1-1, with 9 bases lining up with TRBD1. The V gene's germline CDR1 is SGHNT and CDR2 YYREEE (reference sequence). The ends lost 0 bases at V and 3 bases at J; junction bases unmatched: 6. CDR3 length equals 16 residues. The CDR3: CASSLAYRTGDTEAFF. Here the CDR3 DNA reads TGTGCCAGCAGCTTGGCCTACCGGACAGGGGACACTGAAGCTTTCTTT.

This clone was seen just once. V and J are TRBV18 and TRBJ2-7; either TRBD1 or TRBD2 may supply D (7 bases each). The CDR3 consists of 15 residues. The V and J ends lost 2 bases and 6 bases respectively, with 17 bases between them. Per germline, CDR1 KGHSH and CDR2 LQKENI. In DNA form, the CDR3 reads TGTGCCAGCTCACCAAAGGGAGGGGGCGCGGCCGAGCAGTACGTC. Its protein is CASSPKGGGAAEQYV.